Following are 19 T cell receptor beta chains from one sample sequenced in a study of shared clonotypes between healthy human individuals. The method was immunoSEQ multiplex PCR; TCRdb's version includes in-frame clones alone and lacks a portion of them. The sample consists of 2 million to 2.5 million clones, around 92% of them appearing once. Material for sequencing was naive CD4+ T cells from PBMCs. The subset is: CD45RA+ positively selected. The receptors come from a man between 18 and 35 years old in good health. Some clones in this sample may be carry-over from other donors' samples.

The gene calls are TRBV7-6 and TRBJ2-6; 7 nucleotides line up with TRBD1. Per the germline V gene, CDR1 is SGHVS and CDR2 is FNYEAQ. V lost 4 bases and J lost 0; bases outside the gene matches: 6. The CDR3 is 17 residues long. The CDR3: CASSSVGQSSGANVLTF. The CDR3 region has the DNA TGTGCCAGCAGCTCAGTGGGACAGAGCTCTGGGGCCAACGTCCTGACTTTC.

This chain links TRBV7-9 with TRBJ2-1; 9 bases fit TRBD2. The CDR3 runs to 14 residues. Germline-derived CDR1 and CDR2 are SEHNR and FQNEAQ (reference sequence). The V gene end was trimmed by 5 bases and the J gene end by 8 bases; junction bases not matched to a gene: 7. The CDR3 loop reads CASSPGTSPDEQFF. Written as DNA, the CDR3 is TGTGCCAGCAGCCCCGGGACTAGCCCCGATGAGCAGTTCTTC.

This clone appeared a single time. The chain is built from TRBV29-1 and TRBJ2-1; 9 bases align to TRBD1. With 8 bases clipped from V and 3 bases from J, the junction kept 8 bases outside the gene matches. This CDR3 has 14 amino acids. Germline lookup yields CDR1 SQVTM and CDR2 ANQGSEA. The CDR3 protein is CSLVGTGIYNEQFF. The CDR3 nucleotides read TGCAGCCTGGTGGGGACAGGGATCTACAATGAGCAGTTCTTC.

V gene TRBV4-1 combines with J gene TRBJ1-1, with 7 bases lining up with TRBD1. Looked up from germline, CDR1 is MGHRA and CDR2 is YSYEKL. Trimming cost V 1 base and J 5 bases; bases outside gene matches: 10. The CDR3 runs 16 residues. CDR3 bases: TGCGCCAGCAGCCAAGCGCTAATCAGGGGGGGGACTGAAGCTTTCTTT. This translates into CASSQALIRGGTEAFF.

On this clone itself: Different DNA sequences within this sample yield the same CDR3. The rearrangement links TRBV5-1 to TRBJ2-7; D gene uncertain. V lost 4 bases and J lost 4, with 9 bases in between. The CDR3 consists of 12 residues. Germline CDR1 reads SGHRS; CDR2 reads YFSETQ. CDR3 loop: CASSLVGYEQYF. The DNA for the CDR3 is TGCGCCAGCAGCCTGGTGGGTTACGAGCAGTACTTC.

V is TRBV11-3 and J is TRBJ2-5, with 12 positions matching TRBD2. The CDR3 consists of 15 residues. The germline gives CDR1 SGHNT, CDR2 YENEEA. Unmatched junction bases numbered 6, after V lost 5 bases and J lost 5 bases. CDR3 amino acids: CASSPGTSGRETQYF. CDR3 coding DNA: TGTGCCAGCAGCCCCGGGACTAGCGGGCGGGAGACCCAGTACTTC.

The chain combines TRBV23-1 with TRBJ2-7, with 7 bases matching TRBD1. TRBV23-1 is labeled an ORF, and its function is uncertain. This CDR3 spans 16 amino acids. V shed 7 bases, J shed 5 bases, and the junction held 17 bases outside the gene matches. The CDR3 region is CASTRPASDRENEQYF. The CDR3 DNA is TGCGCCAGCACTCGACCAGCCAGCGACAGGGAGAACGAGCAGTACTTC.

This chain joins TRBV5-1 and TRBJ2-3; TRBD2 matches 9 bases. Germline CDR1 reads SGHRS; CDR2 reads YFSETQ. V lost 6 bases and J lost 0; bases outside the gene matches: 8. The CDR3 runs to 16 residues. CDR3 region: CASKRLAGPSTDTQYF. DNA of the CDR3: TGCGCCAGCAAGAGGCTAGCGGGACCTAGCACAGATACGCAGTATTTT.

This chain joins TRBV5-1 and TRBJ2-1; TRBD2 aligns across 7 bases. The CDR3 sequence is 14 residues long. With 4 bases clipped from V and 7 bases from J, the junction kept 8 bases outside the gene matches. CDR1 and CDR2 from the germline V gene are SGHRS and YFSETQ. CDR3 sequence (DNA): TGCGCCAGCAGCCCGGGGGGTCCCAGGAATGAGCAGTTCTTC. Translated: CASSPGGPRNEQFF.

The V call is TRBV7-3, the J call TRBJ2-1; D remains unclear. The CDR3 loop spans 13 amino acids. V shed 5 bases and J shed 6 bases, with 11 bases lying between them. CDR1 and CDR2 (germline): SGHTA, FQGTGA. The CDR3 nucleotides are TGTGCCAGCAGCCCCCGTGTCCCCAATGAGCAGTTCTTC. Protein: CASSPRVPNEQFF.

Details on this clone: Other DNA sequences in this specimen translate into the identical CDR3. CDR3 in DNA: TGTGCCTGGAGTGTGGCTTCTGGAAACACCATATATTTT. Translated, it gives CAWSVASGNTIYF. V usage is TRBV30 and J usage is TRBJ1-3; unclear D gene. V lost 0 bases and J 1 base, leaving 4 bases between the germline ends. The CDR3 is 13 residues long. Germline CDR1 and CDR2: GTSNPN and SVGIG (reference sequence).

Written as DNA, the CDR3 is TGTGCCAGCAGTCGGACAGGGTACTACGAGCAGTACTTC. As protein: CASSRTGYYEQYF. The rearrangement uses TRBV28 and TRBJ2-7, with 8 bases aligning to TRBD1. V gave up 5 bases and J gave up 3 bases; unmatched junction bases: 3. The germline V gene encodes CDR1 MDHEN and CDR2 SYDVKM. The CDR3 is made up of 13 amino acids. Full variable domain (rest looked up from reference TRBV28 and TRBJ2-7): DVKVTQSSRYLVKRTGEKVFLECVQDMDHENMFWYRQDPGLGLRLIYFSYDVKMKEKGDIPEGYSVSREKKERFSLILESASTNQTSMYLCASSRTGYYEQYFGPGTRLTVT.

The CDR3, as DNA: TGTGCCAGTAGTACCGGACTAGCGGGAGGCCAGCCACGGGCAAATGAGCAGTTCTTC. As protein: CASSTGLAGGQPRANEQFF. The genes are TRBV19 and TRBJ2-1; 14 nucleotides align to TRBD2. CDR1 LNHDA and CDR2 SQIVND come from the germline V gene (reference sequence). V gave up 4 bases and J gave up 7 bases; unmatched junction bases: 15. This CDR3 has 19 residues.

The chain combines TRBV30 with TRBJ1-4, with D hard to call. Trimming stripped 8 bases from V and 5 bases from J, with 15 bases between. CDR1 is GTSNPN and CDR2 is SVGIG in the germline V gene (reference sequence). The CDR3 loop spans 13 amino acids. This CDR3 is CAGETASNEKLFF. The CDR3, as DNA: TGTGCCGGGGAGACGGCCTCCAATGAAAAACTGTTTTTT.

The rearrangement joins TRBV30 to TRBJ1-2; 7 nucleotides align to TRBD1. Trimming took 1 base from V and 8 from J; bases not matched to a gene: 16. Per germline, CDR1 GTSNPN and CDR2 SVGIG (reference sequence). CDR3 size: 16 residues. The CDR3 DNA reads TGTGCCTGGAGTGCAGGGGGGACGGCGTTCGACTTGGGCTACACCTTC. This encodes CAWSAGGTAFDLGYTF. The full variable domain, its missing parts supplied by reference TRBV30 and TRBJ1-2, is SQTIHQWPATLVQPVGSPLSLECTVEGTSNPNLYWYRQAAGRGLQLLFYSVGIGQISSEVPQNLSASRPQDRQFILSSKKLLLSDSGFYLCAWSAGGTAFDLGYTFGSGTRLTVV.

About this clone itself: The same CDR3 can be traced to other DNA sequences in this sample. The V and J genes are TRBV5-1 and TRBJ2-7, with D tentatively TRBD2 (5 bases). The CDR3 runs 14 residues. V was cut by 4 bases and J by 3 bases, with 14 bases left in between. CDR1 is SGHRS, CDR2 YFSETQ, per germline. CDR3: CASSPTSGSYEQYF. The CDR3 region has the DNA TGCGCCAGCAGCCCAACGTCGGGGAGCTACGAGCAGTACTTC.

V and J are TRBV29-1 and TRBJ1-1; D gene uncertain. The germline gives CDR1 SQVTM, CDR2 ANQGSEA. CDR3 size: 15 residues. Deletions cut 3 bases from V and 0 bases from J, with 14 bases between. This CDR3 is CSVDGLGQLNTEAFF. For the CDR3, the DNA is TGCAGCGTTGATGGGTTGGGCCAGCTGAACACTGAAGCTTTCTTT.

The count of this clone is one. The chain combines TRBV6-1 with TRBJ2-3; possible D gene TRBD1, 6 bases. Trimming cost V 6 bases and J 6 bases, with 13 bases left between them. Germline CDR1 is MNHNS and CDR2 is SASEGT. CDR3 length: 13 amino acids. The DNA of the CDR3 is TGTGCCAGCAGGGTTCACCAGGGGGATACGCAGTATTTT. Residues: CASRVHQGDTQYF.

V and J are TRBV28 and TRBJ2-1, with TRBD1 matching 9 bases. Germline-derived CDR1 and CDR2 are MDHEN and SYDVKM. The CDR3 runs to 15 residues. V lost 3 bases to trimming and J lost 8 bases; unmatched junction nucleotides: 8. CDR3 sequence (DNA): TGTGCCAGCAGTTTCACAGGGGGCGCGGAATATGAGCAGTTCTTC. Amino acids: CASSFTGGAEYEQFF. Complete variable domain (other parts from reference TRBV28 and TRBJ2-1): DVKVTQSSRYLVKRTGEKVFLECVQDMDHENMFWYRQDPGLGLRLIYFSYDVKMKEKGDIPEGYSVSREKKERFSLILESASTNQTSMYLCASSFTGGAEYEQFFGPGTRLTVL.